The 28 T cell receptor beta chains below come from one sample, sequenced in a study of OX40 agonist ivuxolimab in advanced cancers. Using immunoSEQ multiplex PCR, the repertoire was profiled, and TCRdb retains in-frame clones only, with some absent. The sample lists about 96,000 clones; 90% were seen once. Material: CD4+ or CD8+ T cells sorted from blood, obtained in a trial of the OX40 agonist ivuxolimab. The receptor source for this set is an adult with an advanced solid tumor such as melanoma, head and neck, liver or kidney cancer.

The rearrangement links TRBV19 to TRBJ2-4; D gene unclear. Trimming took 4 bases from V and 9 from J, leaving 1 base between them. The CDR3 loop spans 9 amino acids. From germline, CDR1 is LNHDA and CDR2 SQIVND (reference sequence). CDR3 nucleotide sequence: TGTGCCAGTAGTAGCATTCAGTACTTC. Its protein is CASSSIQYF.

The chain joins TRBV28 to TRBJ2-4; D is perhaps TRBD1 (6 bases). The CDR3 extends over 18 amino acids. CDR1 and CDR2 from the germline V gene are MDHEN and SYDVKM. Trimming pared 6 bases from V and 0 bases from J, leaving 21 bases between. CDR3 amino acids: CASSEQGLGFLAKNIQYF. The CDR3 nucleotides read TGTGCCAGCAGCGAACAGGGTTTGGGGTTCCTAGCCAAAAACATTCAGTACTTC.

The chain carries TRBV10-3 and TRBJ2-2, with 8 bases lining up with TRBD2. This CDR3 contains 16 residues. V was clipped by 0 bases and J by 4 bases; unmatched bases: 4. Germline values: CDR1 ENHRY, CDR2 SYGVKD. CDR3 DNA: TGTGCCATCAGTGAGTCCTACGGGAGGGCCACCGGGGAGCTGTTTTTT. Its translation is CAISESYGRATGELFF.

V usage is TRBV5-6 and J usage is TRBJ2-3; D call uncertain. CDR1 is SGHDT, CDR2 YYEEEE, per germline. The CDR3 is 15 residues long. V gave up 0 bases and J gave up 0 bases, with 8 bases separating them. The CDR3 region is CASSLGQVSTDTQYF. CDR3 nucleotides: TGTGCCAGCAGCTTGGGGCAGGTTAGCACAGATACGCAGTATTTT. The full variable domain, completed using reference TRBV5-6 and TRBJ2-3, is DAGVTQSPTHLIKTRGQQVTLRCSPKSGHDTVSWYQQALGQGPQFIFQYYEEEERQRGNFPDRFSGHQFPNYSSELNVNALLLGDSALYLCASSLGQVSTDTQYFGPGTRLTVL.

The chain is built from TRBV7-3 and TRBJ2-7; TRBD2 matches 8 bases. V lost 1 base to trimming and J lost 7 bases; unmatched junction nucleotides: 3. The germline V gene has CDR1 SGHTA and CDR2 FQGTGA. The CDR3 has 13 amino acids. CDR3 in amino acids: CASSLSTSGEQYF. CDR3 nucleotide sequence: TGTGCCAGCAGCTTAAGTACTAGCGGAGAGCAGTACTTC. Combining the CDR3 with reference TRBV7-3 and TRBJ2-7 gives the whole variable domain GAGVSQTPSNKVTEKGKYVELRCDPISGHTALYWYRQSLGQGPEFLIYFQGTGAADDSGLPNDRFFAVRPEGSVSTLKIQRTERGDSAVYLCASSLSTSGEQYFGPGTRLTVT.

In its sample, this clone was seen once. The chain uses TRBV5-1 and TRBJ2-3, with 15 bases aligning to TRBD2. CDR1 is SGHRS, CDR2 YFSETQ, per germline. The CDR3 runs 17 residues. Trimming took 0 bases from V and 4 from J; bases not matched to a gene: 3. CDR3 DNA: TGCGCCAGCAGCTTGGGGTGGACTAGCGGGAGGGCAGATACGCAGTATTTT. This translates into CASSLGWTSGRADTQYF.

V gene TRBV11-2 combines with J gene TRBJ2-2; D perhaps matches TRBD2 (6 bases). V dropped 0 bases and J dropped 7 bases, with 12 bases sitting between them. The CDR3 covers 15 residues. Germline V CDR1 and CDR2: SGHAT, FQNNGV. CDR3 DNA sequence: TGTGCCAGCAGCTTAGAATGGAGGGGCGGCGGGGAGCTGTTTTTT. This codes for CASSLEWRGGGELFF.

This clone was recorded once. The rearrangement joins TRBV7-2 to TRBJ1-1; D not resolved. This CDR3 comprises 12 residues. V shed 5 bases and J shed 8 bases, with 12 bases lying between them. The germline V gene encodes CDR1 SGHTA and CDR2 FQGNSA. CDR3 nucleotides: TGTGCCAGCAGCACCCATAGCACCGAAGCTTTCTTT. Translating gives CASSTHSTEAFF.

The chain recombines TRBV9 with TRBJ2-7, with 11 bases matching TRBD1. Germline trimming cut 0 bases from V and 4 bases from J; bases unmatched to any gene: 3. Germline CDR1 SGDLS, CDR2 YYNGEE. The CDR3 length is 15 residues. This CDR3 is CASSVAGQGAYEQYF. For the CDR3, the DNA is TGTGCCAGCAGCGTAGCTGGACAGGGGGCTTACGAGCAGTACTTC.

This chain's CDR3 is CASSLTGGGNTEAFF. DNA of the CDR3: TGTGCCAGCAGCCTCACCGGCGGCGGGAACACTGAAGCTTTCTTT. This rearrangement joins TRBV7-2 to TRBJ1-1; D unclear. V shed 5 bases and J shed 1 base, with 14 bases lying between them. The germline V gene encodes CDR1 SGHTA and CDR2 FQGNSA. The CDR3 is 15 amino acids.

CDR3 amino acids: CASSSRGEAFF. CDR3 DNA sequence: TGTGCCAGCAGTTCCAGGGGCGAGGCTTTCTTT. The chain combines TRBV6-5 with TRBJ1-1; weak D call: TRBD1 (6 bases). In germline, CDR1 is MNHEY, CDR2 SVGAGI. V was shortened by 4 bases and J by 11 bases, with 11 bases between the two germline ends. CDR3 length equals 11 residues.

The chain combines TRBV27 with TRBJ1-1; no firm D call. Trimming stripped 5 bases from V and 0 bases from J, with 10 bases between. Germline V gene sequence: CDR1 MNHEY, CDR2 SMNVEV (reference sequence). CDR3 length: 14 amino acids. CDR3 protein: CASSERGLNTEAFF. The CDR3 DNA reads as TGTGCCAGCAGTGAACGGGGATTGAACACTGAAGCTTTCTTT.

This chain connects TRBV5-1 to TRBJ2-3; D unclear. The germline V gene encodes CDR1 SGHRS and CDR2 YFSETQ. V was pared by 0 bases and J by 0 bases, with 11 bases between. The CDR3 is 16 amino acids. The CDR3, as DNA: TGCGCCAGCAGCTTGGTTATCGGCTATAGCACAGATACGCAGTATTTT. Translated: CASSLVIGYSTDTQYF.

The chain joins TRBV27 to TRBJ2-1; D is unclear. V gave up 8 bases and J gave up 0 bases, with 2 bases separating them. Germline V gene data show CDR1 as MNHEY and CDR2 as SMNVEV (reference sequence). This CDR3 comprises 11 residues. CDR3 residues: CASASYNEQFF. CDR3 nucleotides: TGTGCCAGCGCCTCCTACAATGAGCAGTTCTTC.

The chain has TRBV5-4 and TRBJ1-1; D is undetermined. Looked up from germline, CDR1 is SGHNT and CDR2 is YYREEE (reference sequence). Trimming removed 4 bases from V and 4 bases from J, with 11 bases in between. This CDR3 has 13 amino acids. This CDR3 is CASSRYAGTEAFF. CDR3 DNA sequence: TGTGCCAGCAGCCGATACGCGGGCACTGAAGCTTTCTTT.

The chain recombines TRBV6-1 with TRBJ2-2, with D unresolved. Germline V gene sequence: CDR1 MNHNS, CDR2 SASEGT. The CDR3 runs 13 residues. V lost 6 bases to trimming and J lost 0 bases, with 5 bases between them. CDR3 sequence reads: CASRKTNTGELFF. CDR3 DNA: TGTGCCAGCAGGAAAACGAACACCGGGGAGCTGTTTTTT.

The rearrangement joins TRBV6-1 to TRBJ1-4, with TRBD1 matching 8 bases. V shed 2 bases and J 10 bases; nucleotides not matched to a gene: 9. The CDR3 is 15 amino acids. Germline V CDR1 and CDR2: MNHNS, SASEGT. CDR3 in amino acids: CASSEQGAPPGKLFF. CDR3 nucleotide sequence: TGTGCCAGCAGTGAACAGGGGGCGCCCCCTGGAAAACTGTTTTTT.

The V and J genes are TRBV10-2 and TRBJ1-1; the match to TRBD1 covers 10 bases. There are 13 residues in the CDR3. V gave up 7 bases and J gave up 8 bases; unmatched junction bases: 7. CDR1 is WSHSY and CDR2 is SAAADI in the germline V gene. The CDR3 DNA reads TGCGCCAGCACCGACAGGGGGCGCGAGGAAGCTTTCTTT. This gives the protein CASTDRGREEAFF.

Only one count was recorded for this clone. CDR3 amino acids: CASSLRLLAKNIQYF. The CDR3 DNA follows: TGTGCCAGCAGCTTACGACTCCTAGCCAAAAACATTCAGTACTTC. The J gene is TRBJ2-4, the V gene TRBV7-2, with D unresolved. Germline V gene sequence: CDR1 SGHTA, CDR2 FQGNSA. V was cut by 2 bases and J by 0 bases, with 8 bases left in between. The CDR3 extends over 15 amino acids.

The CDR3 protein is CASMRGTSSVPYEQYF. CDR3 coding DNA: TGTGCCAGCATGCGTGGGACTAGCAGCGTCCCATACGAGCAGTACTTC. This chain uses TRBV6-6 with TRBJ2-7; the match to TRBD2 covers 9 bases. V gave up 7 bases and J gave up 4 bases; unmatched junction bases: 14. The CDR3 length is 16 residues. Germline values: CDR1 MNHNY, CDR2 SVGAGI (reference sequence).

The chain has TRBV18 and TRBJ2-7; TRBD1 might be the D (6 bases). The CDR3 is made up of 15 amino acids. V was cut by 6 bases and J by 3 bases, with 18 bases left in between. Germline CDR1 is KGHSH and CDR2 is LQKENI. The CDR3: CASSSYRVQNYEQYF. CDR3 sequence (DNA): TGTGCCAGCTCGTCCTACAGGGTCCAAAACTACGAGCAGTACTTC.

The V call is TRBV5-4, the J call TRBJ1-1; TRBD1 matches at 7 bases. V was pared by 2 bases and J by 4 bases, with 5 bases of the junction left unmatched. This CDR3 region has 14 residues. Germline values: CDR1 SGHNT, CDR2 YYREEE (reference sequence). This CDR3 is CASSLQGWGTEAFF. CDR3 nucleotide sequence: TGTGCCAGCAGCTTACAGGGGTGGGGCACTGAAGCTTTCTTT.

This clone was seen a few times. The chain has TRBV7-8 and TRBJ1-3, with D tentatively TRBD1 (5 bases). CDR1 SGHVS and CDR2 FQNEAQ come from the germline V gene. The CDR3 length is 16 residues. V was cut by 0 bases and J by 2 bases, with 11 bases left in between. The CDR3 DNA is TGTGCCAGCAGCTTAGCTTGGGGGACGGCTGGAAACACCATATATTTT. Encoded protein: CASSLAWGTAGNTIYF. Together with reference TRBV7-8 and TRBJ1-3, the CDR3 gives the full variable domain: GAGVSQSPRYKVAKRGQDVALRCDPISGHVSLFWYQQALGQGPEFLTYFQNEAQLDKSGLPSDRFFAERPEGSVSTLKIQRTQQEDSAVYLCASSLAWGTAGNTIYFGEGSWLTVV.

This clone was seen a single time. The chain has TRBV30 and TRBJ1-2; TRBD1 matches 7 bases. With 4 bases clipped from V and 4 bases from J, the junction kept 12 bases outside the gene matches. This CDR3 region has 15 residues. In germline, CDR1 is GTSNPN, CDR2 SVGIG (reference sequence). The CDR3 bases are TGTGCCTGGACCAAAATGGGAGGGGGCGCCTATGGCTACACCTTC. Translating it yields CAWTKMGGGAYGYTF. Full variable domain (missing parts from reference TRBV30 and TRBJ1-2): SQTIHQWPATLVQPVGSPLSLECTVEGTSNPNLYWYRQAAGRGLQLLFYSVGIGQISSEVPQNLSASRPQDRQFILSSKKLLLSDSGFYLCAWTKMGGGAYGYTFGSGTRLTVV.

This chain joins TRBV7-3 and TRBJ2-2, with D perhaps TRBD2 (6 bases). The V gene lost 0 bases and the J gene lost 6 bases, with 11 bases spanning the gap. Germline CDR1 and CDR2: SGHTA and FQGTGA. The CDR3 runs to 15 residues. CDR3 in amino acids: CASSLTRDAAGELFF. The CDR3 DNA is TGTGCCAGCAGCTTAACGCGGGATGCGGCCGGGGAGCTGTTTTTT. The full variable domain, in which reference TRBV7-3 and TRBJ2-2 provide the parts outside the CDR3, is GAGVSQTPSNKVTEKGKYVELRCDPISGHTALYWYRQSLGQGPEFLIYFQGTGAADDSGLPNDRFFAVRPEGSVSTLKIQRTERGDSAVYLCASSLTRDAAGELFFGEGSRLTVL.

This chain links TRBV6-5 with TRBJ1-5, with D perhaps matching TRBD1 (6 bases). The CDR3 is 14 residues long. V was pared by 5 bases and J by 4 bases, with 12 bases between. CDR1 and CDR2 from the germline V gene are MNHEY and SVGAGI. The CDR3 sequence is CASSDRTENQPQHF. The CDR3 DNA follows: TGTGCCAGCAGTGACCGGACAGAGAATCAGCCCCAGCATTTT.

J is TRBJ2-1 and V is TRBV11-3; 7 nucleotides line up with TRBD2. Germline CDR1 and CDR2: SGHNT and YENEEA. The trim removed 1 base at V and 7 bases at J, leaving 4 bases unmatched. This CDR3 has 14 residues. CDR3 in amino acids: CASSLAGGWNEQFF. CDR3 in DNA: TGTGCCAGCAGCTTAGCGGGAGGTTGGAATGAGCAGTTCTTC.

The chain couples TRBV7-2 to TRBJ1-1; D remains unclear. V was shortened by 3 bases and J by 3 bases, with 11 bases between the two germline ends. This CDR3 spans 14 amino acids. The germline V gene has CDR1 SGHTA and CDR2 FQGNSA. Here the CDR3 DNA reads TGTGCCAGCAGCTTCCCTTTGGGGTACACTGAAGCTTTCTTT. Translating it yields CASSFPLGYTEAFF.